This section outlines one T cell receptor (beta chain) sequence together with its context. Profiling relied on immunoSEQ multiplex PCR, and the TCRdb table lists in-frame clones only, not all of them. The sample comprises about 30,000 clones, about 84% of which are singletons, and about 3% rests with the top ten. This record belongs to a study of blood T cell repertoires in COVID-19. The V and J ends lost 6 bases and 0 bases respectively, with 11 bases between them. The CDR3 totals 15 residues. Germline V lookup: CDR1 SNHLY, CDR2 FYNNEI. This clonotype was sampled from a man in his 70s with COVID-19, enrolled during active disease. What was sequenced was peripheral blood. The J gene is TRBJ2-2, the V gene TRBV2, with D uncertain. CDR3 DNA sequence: TGTGCCAGCAGAAAGAGCACCACGAACACCGGGGAGCTGTTTTTT. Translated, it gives CASRKSTTNTGELFF.